The present TCR beta chain was sequenced within a study of vaccination effects on CD4 cells after COVID-19. Overall study: Antigen-specific CD4+ T cells expanded by the ViraFEST assay with viral peptide pools were then sequenced. Participants completed two doses of the BNT162b2 or mRNA-1273 vaccine. Study-level points and caveats: Marked clonal contraction was seen in infection- and vaccine-induced clones late after vaccination. Nearly all vaccine-induced clones in healthy recipients recognized only SARS-CoV-2.

Here immunoSEQ multiplex PCR was the method, and the copy in TCRdb shows in-frame clones only, minus some. The data contain about 74,000 clones, around 77% of them singletons. V lost 3 bases and J lost 0, with 7 bases in between. The V gene's germline CDR1 is SGDLS and CDR2 YYNGEE. CDR3 length equals 15 residues. This clone was seen only a few times. Its antigen is unknown. After less than twelve days in culture, the CD4+ T cells were isolated. The receptor comes from a human donor who received a COVID-19 vaccine. This chain uses TRBV9 with TRBJ1-6; D not certain. The input for sequencing was CD4+ T cells from PBMCs cultured without peptide, taken before COVID-19 vaccination. The CDR3 region has the DNA TGTGCCAGCAGCGGAAACATCTCCTATAATTCACCCCTCCACTTT. Amino acids: CASSGNISYNSPLHF.